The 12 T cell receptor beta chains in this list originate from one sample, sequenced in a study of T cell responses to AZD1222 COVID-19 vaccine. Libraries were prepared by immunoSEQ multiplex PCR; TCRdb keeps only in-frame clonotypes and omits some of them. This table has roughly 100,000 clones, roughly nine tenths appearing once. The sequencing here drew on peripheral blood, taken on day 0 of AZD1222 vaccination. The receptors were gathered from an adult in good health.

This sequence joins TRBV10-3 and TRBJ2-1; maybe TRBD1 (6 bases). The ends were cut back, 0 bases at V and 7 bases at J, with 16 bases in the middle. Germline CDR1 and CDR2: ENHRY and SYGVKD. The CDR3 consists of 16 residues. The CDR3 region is CAISESGANPGNEQFF. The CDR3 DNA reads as TGTGCCATCAGTGAGTCGGGGGCCAACCCGGGGAATGAGCAGTTCTTC.

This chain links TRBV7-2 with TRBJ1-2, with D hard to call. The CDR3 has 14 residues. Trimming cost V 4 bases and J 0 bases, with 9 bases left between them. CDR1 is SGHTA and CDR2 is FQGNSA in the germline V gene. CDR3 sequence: CASSYGRTNYGYTF. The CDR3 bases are TGTGCCAGCAGCTACGGGAGAACTAACTATGGCTACACCTTC.

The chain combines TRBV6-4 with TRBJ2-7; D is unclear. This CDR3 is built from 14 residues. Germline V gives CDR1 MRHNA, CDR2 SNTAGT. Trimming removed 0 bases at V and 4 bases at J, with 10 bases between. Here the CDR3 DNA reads TGTGCCAGCAGTGACTCCCCCTTTCCTTACGAGCAGTACTTC. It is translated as CASSDSPFPYEQYF.

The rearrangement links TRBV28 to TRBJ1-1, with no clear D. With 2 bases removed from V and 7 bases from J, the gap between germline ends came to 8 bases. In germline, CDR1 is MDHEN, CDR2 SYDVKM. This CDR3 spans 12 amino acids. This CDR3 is CASSLTYYEAFF. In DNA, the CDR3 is TGTGCCAGCAGTTTAACTTATTATGAAGCTTTCTTT.

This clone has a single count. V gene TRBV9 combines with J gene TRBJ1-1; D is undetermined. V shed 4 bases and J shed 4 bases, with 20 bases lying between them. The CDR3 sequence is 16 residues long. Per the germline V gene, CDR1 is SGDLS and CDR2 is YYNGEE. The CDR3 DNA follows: TGTGCCAGCAGCTTGCGACCCGACCTACGGGGCACTGAAGCTTTCTTT. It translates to CASSLRPDLRGTEAFF. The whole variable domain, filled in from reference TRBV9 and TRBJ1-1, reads DSGVTQTPKHLITATGQRVTLRCSPRSGDLSVYWYQQSLDQGLQFLIQYYNGEERAKGNILERFSAQQFPDLHSELNLSSLELGDSALYFCASSLRPDLRGTEAFFGQGTRLTVV.

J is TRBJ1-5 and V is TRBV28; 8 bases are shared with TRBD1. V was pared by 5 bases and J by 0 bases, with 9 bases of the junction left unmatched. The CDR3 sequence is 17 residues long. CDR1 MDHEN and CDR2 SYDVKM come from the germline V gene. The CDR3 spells CASSRAGTGNSNQPQHF. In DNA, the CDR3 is TGTGCCAGCAGTCGCGCCGGGACAGGCAATAGCAATCAGCCCCAGCATTTT.

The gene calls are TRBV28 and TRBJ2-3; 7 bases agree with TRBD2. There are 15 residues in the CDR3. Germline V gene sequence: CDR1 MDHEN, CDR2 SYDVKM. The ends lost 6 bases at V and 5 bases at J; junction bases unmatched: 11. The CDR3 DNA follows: TGTGCCAGCAGCCGCCGGGACTATAAATTAGATACGCAGTATTTT. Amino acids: CASSRRDYKLDTQYF.

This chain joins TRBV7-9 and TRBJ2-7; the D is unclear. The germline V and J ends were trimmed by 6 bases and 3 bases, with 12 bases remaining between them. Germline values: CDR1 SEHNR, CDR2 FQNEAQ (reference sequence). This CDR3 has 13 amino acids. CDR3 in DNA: TGTGCCAGCAGTCCCCTGACGGACTACGAGCAGTACTTC. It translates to CASSPLTDYEQYF.

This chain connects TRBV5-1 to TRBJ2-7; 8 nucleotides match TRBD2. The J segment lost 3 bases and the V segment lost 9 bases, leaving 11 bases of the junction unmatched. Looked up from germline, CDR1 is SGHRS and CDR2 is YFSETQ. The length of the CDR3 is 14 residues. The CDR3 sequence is CATRQGLGSYEQYF. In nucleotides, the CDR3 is TGCGCCACCCGCCAGGGACTAGGGAGCTACGAGCAGTACTTC.

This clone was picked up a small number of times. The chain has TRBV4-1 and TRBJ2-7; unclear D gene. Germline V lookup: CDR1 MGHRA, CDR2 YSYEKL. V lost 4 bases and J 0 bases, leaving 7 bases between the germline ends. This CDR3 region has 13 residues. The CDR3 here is CASSPITSYEQYF. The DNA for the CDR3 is TGCGCCAGCAGCCCAATCACCTCCTACGAGCAGTACTTC.

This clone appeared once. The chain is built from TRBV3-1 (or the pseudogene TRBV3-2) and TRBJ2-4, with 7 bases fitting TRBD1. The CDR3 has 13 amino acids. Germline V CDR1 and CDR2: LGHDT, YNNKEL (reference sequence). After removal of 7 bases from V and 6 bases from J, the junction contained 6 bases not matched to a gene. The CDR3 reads CASKGAQRNIQYF. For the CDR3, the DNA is TGTGCCAGCAAGGGGGCGCAGAGAAACATTCAGTACTTC.

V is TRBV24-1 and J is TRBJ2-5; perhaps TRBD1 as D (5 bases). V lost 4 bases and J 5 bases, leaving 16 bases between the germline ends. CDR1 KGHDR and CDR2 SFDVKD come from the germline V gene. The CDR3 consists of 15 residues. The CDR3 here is CATSDSSGPGETQYF. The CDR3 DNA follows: TGTGCCACCAGTGACTCGTCAGGGCCAGGGGAGACCCAGTACTTC.